This T cell receptor (beta chain) came from a study of T cell changes during pregnancy in multiple sclerosis (dated by TCRdb to between 2018 and 2021). About the investigation overall: The study examined how the T cell repertoire changed over the course of pregnancy in women with multiple sclerosis.

Receptor amplification or capture employed the immunoSEQ multiplex PCR assay. Not all clones reach the TCRdb copy of this immuneACCESS table, which keeps in-frame sequences only. Checked studies attribute under half of the gap to unresolved V genes and leave the rest unexplained. The sample table shows tens of thousands of clones, and 80% to 95% are seen once. The ten largest clones capture 1.5% to 2% of the sample. As concerns this clone: Its recognized antigen is unknown. The sample holds no much larger clone one base away, and base qualities are not on file. Different DNA sequences within this sample yield the same CDR3.

The germline V end is reduced by 2 bases and the J end by 4 bases; junction bases left unmatched: 4. CDR1 and CDR2, per the germline V gene, are LGHNA and YSLEER. From cysteine to phenylalanine, the CDR3 is 15 amino acids long. Solely the CDR3 DNA is kept, with 45 bases framed from the first base. The chain joins TRBV4-3 to TRBJ2-1; TRBD1 aligns with 8 central bases. This clonotype originated in a female donor in good health, enrolled as a control in a pregnancy study. Here the sequenced sample was peripheral blood, taken in the first trimester of pregnancy. The DNA sequence is given as TGCGCCAGCAGCCAAAGACAGGGGTTGTACAATGAGCAGTTCTTC. Its translation is CASSQRQGLYNEQFF.